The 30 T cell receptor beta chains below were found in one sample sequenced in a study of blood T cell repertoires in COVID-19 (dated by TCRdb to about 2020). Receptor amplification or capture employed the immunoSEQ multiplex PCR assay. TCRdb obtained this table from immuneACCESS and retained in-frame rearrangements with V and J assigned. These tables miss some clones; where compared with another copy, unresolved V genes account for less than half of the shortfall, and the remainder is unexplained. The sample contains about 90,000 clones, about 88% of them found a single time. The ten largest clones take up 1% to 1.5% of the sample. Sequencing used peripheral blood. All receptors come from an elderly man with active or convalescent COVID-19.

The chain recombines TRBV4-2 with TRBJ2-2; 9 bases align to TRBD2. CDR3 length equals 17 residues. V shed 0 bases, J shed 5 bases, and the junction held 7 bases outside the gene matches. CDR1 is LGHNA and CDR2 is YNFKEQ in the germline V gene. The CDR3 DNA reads TGTGCCAGCAGCCAAGAGCACGCGGGAGGGGGTACCGGGGAGCTGTTTTTT. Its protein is CASSQEHAGGGTGELFF.

The CDR3 DNA reads TGCGCCAGCAGCCAAGATTGGAGACTAGCATACGCCGGGGAGCTGTTTTTT. It is translated as CASSQDWRLAYAGELFF. This chain connects TRBV4-3 to TRBJ2-2; 7 bases fit TRBD2. Germline CDR1 LGHNA, CDR2 YSLEER. After removal of 0 bases from V and 6 bases from J, the junction contained 10 bases not matched to a gene. This CDR3 has 17 amino acids.

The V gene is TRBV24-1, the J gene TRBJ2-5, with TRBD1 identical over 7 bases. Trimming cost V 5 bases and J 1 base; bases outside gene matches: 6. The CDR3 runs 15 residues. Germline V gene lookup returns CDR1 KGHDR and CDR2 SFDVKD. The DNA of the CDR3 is TGTGCCACCAGTGCCAGGGACAGCGTCCAAGAGACCCAGTACTTC. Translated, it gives CATSARDSVQETQYF.

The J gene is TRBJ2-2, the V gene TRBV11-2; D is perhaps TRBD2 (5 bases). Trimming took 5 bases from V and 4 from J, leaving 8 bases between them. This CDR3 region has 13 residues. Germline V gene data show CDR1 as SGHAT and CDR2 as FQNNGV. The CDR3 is CASSPGLTGELFF. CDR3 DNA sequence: TGTGCCAGCAGCCCAGGACTCACCGGGGAGCTGTTTTTT. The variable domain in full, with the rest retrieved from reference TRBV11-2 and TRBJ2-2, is EAGVAQSPRYKIIEKRQSVAFWCNPISGHATLYWYQQILGQGPKLLIQFQNNGVVDDSQLPKDRFSAERLKGVDSTLKIQPAKLEDSAVYLCASSPGLTGELFFGEGSRLTVL.

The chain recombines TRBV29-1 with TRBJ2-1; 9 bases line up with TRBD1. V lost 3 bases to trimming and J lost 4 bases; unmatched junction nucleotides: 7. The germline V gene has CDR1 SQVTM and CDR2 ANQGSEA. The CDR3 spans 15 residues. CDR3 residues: CSVDPGTGFYNEQFF. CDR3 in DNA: TGCAGCGTTGATCCCGGGACAGGGTTTTACAATGAGCAGTTCTTC.

Here the CDR3 DNA reads TGTGCCACCAGCAGAGAACTGACCCCCACCCTAGGGACAGGGCGTAATGAGCAGTTCTTC. Its translation: CATSRELTPTLGTGRNEQFF. This rearrangement joins TRBV15 to TRBJ2-1; 9 bases map to TRBD1. The CDR3 totals 20 residues. Germline V gives CDR1 LNHNV, CDR2 YYDKDF (reference sequence). V lost 0 bases and J lost 7; bases outside the gene matches: 19. Full variable domain (outside the CDR3, taken from reference TRBV15 and TRBJ2-1): DAMVIQNPRYQVTQFGKPVTLSCSQTLNHNVMYWYQQKSSQAPKLLFHYYDKDFNNEADTPDNFQSRRPNTSFCFLDIRSPGLGDTAMYLCATSRELTPTLGTGRNEQFFGPGTRLTVL.

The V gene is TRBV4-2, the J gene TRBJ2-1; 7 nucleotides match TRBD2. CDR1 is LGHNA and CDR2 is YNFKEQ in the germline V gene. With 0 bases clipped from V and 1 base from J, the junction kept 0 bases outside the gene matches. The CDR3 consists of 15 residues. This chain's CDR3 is CASSQDGGSYNEQFF. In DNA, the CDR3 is TGTGCCAGCAGCCAAGACGGGGGGTCCTACAATGAGCAGTTCTTC.

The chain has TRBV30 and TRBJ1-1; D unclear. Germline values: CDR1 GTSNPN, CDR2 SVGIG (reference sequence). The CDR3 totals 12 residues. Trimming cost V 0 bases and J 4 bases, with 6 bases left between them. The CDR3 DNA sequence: TGTGCCTGGAGTGTAGGCGGCACTGAAGCTTTCTTT. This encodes CAWSVGGTEAFF.

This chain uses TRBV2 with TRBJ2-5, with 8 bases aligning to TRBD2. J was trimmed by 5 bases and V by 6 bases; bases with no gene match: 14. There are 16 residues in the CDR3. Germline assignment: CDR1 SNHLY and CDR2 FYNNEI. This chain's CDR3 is CASRPLSGRARETQYF. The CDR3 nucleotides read TGTGCCAGCAGGCCGCTGAGCGGGAGAGCCCGGGAGACCCAGTACTTC.

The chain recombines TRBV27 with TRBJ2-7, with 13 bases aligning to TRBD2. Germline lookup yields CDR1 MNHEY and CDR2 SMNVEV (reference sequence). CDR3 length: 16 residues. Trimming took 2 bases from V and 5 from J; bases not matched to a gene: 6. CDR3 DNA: TGTGCCAGCAGTTTAAGACTAGCGGGAGGCACAAACGAGCAGTACTTC. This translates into CASSLRLAGGTNEQYF.

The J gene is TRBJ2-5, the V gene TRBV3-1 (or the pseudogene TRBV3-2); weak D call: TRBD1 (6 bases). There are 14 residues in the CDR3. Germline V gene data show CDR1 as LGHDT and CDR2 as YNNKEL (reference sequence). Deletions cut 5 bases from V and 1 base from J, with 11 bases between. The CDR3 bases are TGTGCCAGCAGCATTAGAGGGGGCCAAGAGACCCAGTACTTC. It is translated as CASSIRGGQETQYF.

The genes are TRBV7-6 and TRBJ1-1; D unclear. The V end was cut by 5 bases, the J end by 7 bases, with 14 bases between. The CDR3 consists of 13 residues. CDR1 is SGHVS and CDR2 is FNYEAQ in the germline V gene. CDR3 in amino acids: CASSKERGYEAFF. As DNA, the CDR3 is TGTGCCAGCAGCAAAGAACGAGGTTATGAAGCTTTCTTT.

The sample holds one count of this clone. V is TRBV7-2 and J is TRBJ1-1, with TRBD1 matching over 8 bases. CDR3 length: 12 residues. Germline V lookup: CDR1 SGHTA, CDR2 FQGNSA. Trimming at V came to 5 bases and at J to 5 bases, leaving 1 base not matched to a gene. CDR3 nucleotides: TGTGCCAGCAGCCGGACAGGGACTGAAGCTTTCTTT. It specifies CASSRTGTEAFF.

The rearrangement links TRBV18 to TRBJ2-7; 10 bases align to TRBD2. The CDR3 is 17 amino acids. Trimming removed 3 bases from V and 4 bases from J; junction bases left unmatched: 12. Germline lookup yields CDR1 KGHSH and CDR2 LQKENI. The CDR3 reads CASSPLAPSGSTYEQYF. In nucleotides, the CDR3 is TGTGCCAGCTCACCCCTTGCACCTAGCGGGAGTACGTACGAGCAGTACTTC.

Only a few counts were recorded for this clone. This chain's CDR3 is CASSEGSGNTIYF. The CDR3, as DNA: TGTGCCAGTAGTGAGGGATCTGGAAACACCATATATTTT. The chain employs TRBV19 and TRBJ1-3; no reliable D call. The CDR3 covers 13 residues. The germline V gene encodes CDR1 LNHDA and CDR2 SQIVND (reference sequence). V lost 5 bases and J lost 1, with 6 bases in between.

The CDR3, as DNA: TGTGCCAGCAGCTTAACTGAACAGGGTCCCTACGAGCAGTACTTC. It specifies CASSLTEQGPYEQYF. The rearrangement uses TRBV11-2 and TRBJ2-7; TRBD1 might be the D (6 bases). The CDR3 contains 15 residues. V shed 2 bases and J shed 2 bases, with 13 bases lying between them. Germline CDR1 SGHAT, CDR2 FQNNGV.

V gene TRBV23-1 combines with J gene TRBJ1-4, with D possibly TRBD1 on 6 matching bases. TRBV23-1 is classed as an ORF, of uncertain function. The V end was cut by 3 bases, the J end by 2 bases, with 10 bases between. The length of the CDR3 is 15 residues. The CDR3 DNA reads TGCGCCAGCAGTCAGTCGAGGGGGACTAATGAAAAACTGTTTTTT. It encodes CASSQSRGTNEKLFF.

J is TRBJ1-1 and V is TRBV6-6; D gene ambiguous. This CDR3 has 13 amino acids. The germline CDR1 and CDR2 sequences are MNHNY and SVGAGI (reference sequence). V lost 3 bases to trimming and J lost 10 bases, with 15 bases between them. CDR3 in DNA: TGTGCCAGCAGTTATAATGAGGCCAACCGAGCTTTCTTT. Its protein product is CASSYNEANRAFF.

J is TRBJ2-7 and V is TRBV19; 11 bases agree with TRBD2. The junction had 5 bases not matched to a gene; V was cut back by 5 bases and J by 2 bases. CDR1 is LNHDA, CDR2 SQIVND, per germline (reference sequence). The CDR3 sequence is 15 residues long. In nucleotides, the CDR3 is TGTGCCAGTAGTCCCTTGACTAGCGGGACCTACGAGCAGTACTTC. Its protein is CASSPLTSGTYEQYF.

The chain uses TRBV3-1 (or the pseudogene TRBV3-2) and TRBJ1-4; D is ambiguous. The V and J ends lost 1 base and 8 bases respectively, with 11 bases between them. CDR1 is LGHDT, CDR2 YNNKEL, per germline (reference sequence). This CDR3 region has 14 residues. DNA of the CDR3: TGTGCCAGCAGCCAAGCCGCAGGTACGGAAAAACTGTTTTTT. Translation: CASSQAAGTEKLFF.

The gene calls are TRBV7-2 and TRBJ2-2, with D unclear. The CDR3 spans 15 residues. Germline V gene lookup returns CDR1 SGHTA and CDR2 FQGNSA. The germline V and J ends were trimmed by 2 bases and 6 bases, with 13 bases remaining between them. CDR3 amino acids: CASSLMGDRSGELFF. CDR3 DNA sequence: TGTGCCAGCAGCTTAATGGGCGATCGGTCCGGGGAGCTGTTTTTT.

As DNA, the CDR3 is TGTGCCAGCAGTTTATTGCTTAGCGGGAGGAGGGAGACCCAGTACTTC. It translates to CASSLLLSGRRETQYF. The chain uses TRBV28 and TRBJ2-5, with TRBD2 matching 10 bases. The CDR3 sequence is 16 residues long. The junction had 7 bases not matched to a gene; V was cut back by 1 base and J by 5 bases. Germline lookup yields CDR1 MDHEN and CDR2 SYDVKM.

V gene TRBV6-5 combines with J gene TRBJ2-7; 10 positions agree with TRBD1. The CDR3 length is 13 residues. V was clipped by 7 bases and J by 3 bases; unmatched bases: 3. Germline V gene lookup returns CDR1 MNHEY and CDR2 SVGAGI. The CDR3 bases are TGTGCCAGCAACAGGGACAGGGGCTACGAGCAGTACTTC. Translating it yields CASNRDRGYEQYF.

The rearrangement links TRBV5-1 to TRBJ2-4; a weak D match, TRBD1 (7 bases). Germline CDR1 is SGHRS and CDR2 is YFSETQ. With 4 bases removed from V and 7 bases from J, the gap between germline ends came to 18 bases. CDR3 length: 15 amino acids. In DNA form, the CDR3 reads TGCGCCAGCAGCCCCCTGGAGGGGGCGGGTAACATTCAGTACTTC. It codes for CASSPLEGAGNIQYF.

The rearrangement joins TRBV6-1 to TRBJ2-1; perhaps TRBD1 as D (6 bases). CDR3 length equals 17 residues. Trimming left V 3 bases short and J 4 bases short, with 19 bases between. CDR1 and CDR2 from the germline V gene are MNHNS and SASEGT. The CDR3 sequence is CASSEMGHVERYNEQFF. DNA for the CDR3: TGTGCCAGCAGTGAGATGGGACACGTCGAGCGTTACAATGAGCAGTTCTTC.

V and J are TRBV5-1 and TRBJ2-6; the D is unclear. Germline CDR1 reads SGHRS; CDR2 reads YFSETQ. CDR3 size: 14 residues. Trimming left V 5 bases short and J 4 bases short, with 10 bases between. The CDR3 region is CASRDTRGANVLTF. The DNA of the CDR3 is TGCGCCAGCAGGGATACGCGGGGGGCCAACGTCCTGACTTTC.

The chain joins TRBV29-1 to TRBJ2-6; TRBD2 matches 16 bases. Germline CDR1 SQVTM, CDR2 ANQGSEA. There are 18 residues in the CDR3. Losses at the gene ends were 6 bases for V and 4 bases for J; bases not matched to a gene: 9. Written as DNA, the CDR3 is TGCAGCGTGGCCGGGACTAGCGGGAGGGCTGCCGGGGCCAACGTCCTGACTTTC. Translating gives CSVAGTSGRAAGANVLTF.

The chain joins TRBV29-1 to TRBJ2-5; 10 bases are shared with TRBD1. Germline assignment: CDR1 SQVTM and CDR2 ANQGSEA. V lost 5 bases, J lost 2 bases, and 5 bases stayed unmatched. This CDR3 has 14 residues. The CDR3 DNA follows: TGCAGCGTTCGGGACAGGGGACCTCAAGAGACCCAGTACTTC. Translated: CSVRDRGPQETQYF.

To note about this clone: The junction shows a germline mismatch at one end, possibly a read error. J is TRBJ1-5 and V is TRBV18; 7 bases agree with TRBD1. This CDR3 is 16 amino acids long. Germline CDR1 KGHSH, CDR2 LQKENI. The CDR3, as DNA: TGTGCCAGCTCGCCACAGGGGATAGCTAGCAATCAGCCCCAGCATTTT. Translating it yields CASSPQGIASNQPQHF.

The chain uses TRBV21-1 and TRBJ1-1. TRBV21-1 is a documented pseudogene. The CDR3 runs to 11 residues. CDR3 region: CASILNTEAFF. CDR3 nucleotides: TGTGCCAGCATCTTGAACACTGAAGCTTTCTTT.